Below, 20 T cell receptor beta chains from the same sample are listed, as sequenced in a study of Graves' ophthalmopathy and Graves' hyperthyroidism. The TCR beta CDR3 regions underwent amplification from RNA transcripts. An opening RT-PCR round employed HTBI primers and preceded a second-round multiplex PCR. From the multiplex PCR reads, TCRdb called clonotypes with MiXCR, one entry per CDR3 protein. The top ten hold around 1.5% of the sample, which has about 370,000 distinct CDR3 sequences, around 20% seen once. The sample was peripheral blood. The receptors shown here come from a woman aged 18-29 years with Graves' ophthalmopathy.

V and J are TRBV2 and TRBJ2-5, with unresolved D. Trimming left V 8 bases short and J 0 bases short, with 10 bases between. This CDR3 contains 13 residues. Germline V gene data show CDR1 as SNHLY and CDR2 as FYNNEI. The CDR3 loop is CASLQPNQETQYF. CDR3 nucleotide sequence: TGTGCCAGCCTACAACCGAACCAAGAGACCCAGTACTTC.

The rearrangement uses TRBV2 and TRBJ1-6; the match to TRBD1 covers 8 bases. The CDR3 has 15 amino acids. The germline V gene has CDR1 SNHLY and CDR2 FYNNEI. V trimming: 6 bases; J trimming: 10 bases; junction bases outside the gene matches: 11. The CDR3 sequence is CASSPDRGGESPLHF. CDR3 nucleotide sequence: TGTGCCAGCAGCCCCGACAGGGGTGGGGAGTCACCCCTCCACTTT.

In this sample, this clonotype turned up many times. The chain joins TRBV6-5 to TRBJ2-4; TRBD2 aligns across 12 bases. CDR1 is MNHEY, CDR2 SVGAGI, per germline. The CDR3 is 16 residues long. The V gene end was trimmed by 4 bases and the J gene end by 4 bases; junction bases not matched to a gene: 5. This chain's CDR3 is CASSSPSGRVKNIQYF. CDR3 DNA sequence: TGTGCCAGCAGTTCTCCTAGCGGGAGGGTAAAAAACATTCAGTACTTC.

In its sample, this clonotype was seen many times. The chain recombines TRBV11-1 with TRBJ2-2; D is unresolved. V was pared by 5 bases and J by 1 base, with 20 bases between. The CDR3 loop spans 18 amino acids. In germline, CDR1 is SGHAT, CDR2 FQDESV (reference sequence). CDR3 amino acids: CASSAPGLGERNTGELFF. CDR3 nucleotide sequence: TGTGCCAGCAGCGCCCCTGGGCTTGGGGAACGGAACACCGGGGAGCTGTTTTTT.

In its sample, this clonotype was seen many times. The chain links TRBV12-3 or TRBV12-4 to TRBJ1-1, with 9 nucleotides matching TRBD1. This CDR3 has 13 amino acids. V shed 4 bases, J shed 7 bases, and the junction held 4 bases outside the gene matches. The CDR3 spells CASSSRGQGEAFF. CDR3 in DNA: TGTGCCAGCAGTTCACGGGGACAGGGTGAAGCTTTCTTT.

This clonotype was counted many times. The junction departs from the called germline gene at one end, perhaps through a read error. The chain uses TRBV27 and TRBJ2-7; D is uncertain. This CDR3 contains 13 residues. Germline loops: CDR1 MNHEY, CDR2 SMNVEV (reference sequence). The CDR3 nucleotides read TGTGCCGGCAGTTTATTCCCCTCCTACGAGCAGTACTTC. Its translation is CAGSLFPSYEQYF.

The rearrangement links TRBV27 to TRBJ1-1, with D maybe TRBD1 (5 bases). Germline CDR1 is MNHEY and CDR2 is SMNVEV (reference sequence). V lost 2 bases and J lost 3, with 13 bases in between. The CDR3 totals 15 residues. The CDR3: CASSLQPWGDTEAFF. The CDR3 nucleotides read TGTGCCAGCAGTTTACAGCCTTGGGGGGACACTGAAGCTTTCTTT.

This clonotype was counted ten times or more. The chain carries TRBV28 and TRBJ1-1; 9 positions match TRBD1. J gave up 8 bases and V 5 bases, and 18 bases lay outside the gene matches. The CDR3 runs 17 residues. Germline loops: CDR1 MDHEN, CDR2 SYDVKM. The CDR3 sequence is CASSKRRGYRGHPEAFF. The CDR3 DNA reads as TGTGCCAGCAGTAAACGAAGGGGGTACAGGGGGCATCCCGAAGCTTTCTTT.

This clonotype has a count of ten or more. This chain connects TRBV7-6 to TRBJ1-3, with no clear D. Germline lookup yields CDR1 SGHVS and CDR2 FNYEAQ. The CDR3 runs to 16 residues. V was clipped by 1 base and J by 0 bases, with 10 bases between them. CDR3 loop: CASSLGPPGSGNTIYF. The CDR3, as DNA: TGTGCCAGCAGCTTAGGTCCCCCCGGCTCTGGAAACACCATATATTTT.

The rearrangement joins TRBV7-2 to TRBJ2-7; D not certain. The CDR3 totals 14 residues. Trimming cost V 1 base and J 2 bases, with 9 bases left between them. Germline assignment: CDR1 SGHTA and CDR2 FQGNSA. CDR3 residues: CASSLELGPYEQYF. CDR3 nucleotides: TGTGCCAGCAGCTTAGAGCTCGGCCCCTACGAGCAGTACTTC. Drawing the rest from reference TRBV7-2 and TRBJ2-7, the complete variable domain is GAGVSQSPSNKVTEKGKDVELRCDPISGHTALYWYRQSLGQGLEFLIYFQGNSAPDKSGLPSDRFSAERTGGSVSTLTIQRTQQEDSAVYLCASSLELGPYEQYFGPGTRLTVT.

This clonotype was seen at least ten times. This chain uses TRBV25-1 with TRBJ1-5; TRBD1 aligns across 7 bases. The V gene end was trimmed by 4 bases and the J gene end by 6 bases; junction bases not matched to a gene: 3. CDR1 and CDR2 (germline): MGHDK, SYGVNS. The CDR3 is made up of 13 amino acids. This CDR3 reads CASSATGFQPQHF. CDR3 nucleotides: TGTGCCAGCAGTGCGACAGGGTTTCAGCCCCAGCATTTT.

This clonotype came up many times. The CDR3 region is CSASGGTGLMAFF. In DNA, the CDR3 is TGCAGTGCTAGTGGGGGGACCGGGCTCATGGCTTTCTTT. The V and J genes are TRBV20-1 and TRBJ1-1; tentative D call: TRBD1 (5 bases). V lost 3 bases and J 11 bases, leaving 19 bases between the germline ends. In germline, CDR1 is DFQATT, CDR2 SNEGSKA (reference sequence). CDR3 size: 13 residues.

There are many counts of this clonotype. This CDR3 reads CASSEQTYGYTF. The CDR3 bases are TGTGCCAGCAGTGAACAGACGTATGGCTACACCTTC. This chain joins TRBV2 and TRBJ1-2; D not resolved. This CDR3 spans 12 amino acids. In germline, CDR1 is SNHLY, CDR2 FYNNEI. The V and J ends lost 2 bases and 5 bases respectively, with 6 bases between them.

The chain joins TRBV9 to TRBJ2-5; D gene ambiguous. The CDR3 length is 12 residues. V was pared by 4 bases and J by 5 bases, with 9 bases between. CDR1 SGDLS and CDR2 YYNGEE come from the germline V gene. The CDR3 region is CASSPAHETQYF. The CDR3 bases are TGTGCCAGCAGCCCTGCCCATGAGACCCAGTACTTC.

This clonotype was counted at least ten times. Here the CDR3 DNA reads TGCAGTGCCCCGAGGGGGGGTAGCGGGGACGGAGAGACCCAGTACTTC. Protein sequence: CSAPRGGSGDGETQYF. This chain uses TRBV20-1 with TRBJ2-5; TRBD2 matches 8 bases. V lost 6 bases, J lost 4 bases, and 16 bases stayed unmatched. Germline-derived CDR1 and CDR2 are DFQATT and SNEGSKA (reference sequence). The CDR3 consists of 16 residues.

In its sample, this clonotype was seen many times. The rearrangement joins TRBV27 to TRBJ2-2; D possibly corresponds to TRBD1 (6 bases). Trimming cost V 3 bases and J 3 bases, with 11 bases left between them. The length of the CDR3 is 15 residues. Per germline, CDR1 MNHEY and CDR2 SMNVEV (reference sequence). The CDR3 here is CASSFLRQDTGELFF. DNA of the CDR3: TGTGCCAGCAGTTTCTTGAGACAGGACACCGGGGAGCTGTTTTTT.

The chain joins TRBV18 to TRBJ2-7; D call uncertain. This CDR3 spans 16 amino acids. The V and J ends lost 3 bases and 1 base respectively, with 16 bases between them. CDR1 and CDR2 from the germline V gene are KGHSH and LQKENI. This chain's CDR3 is CASSPLPSVSSYEQYF. CDR3 in DNA: TGTGCCAGCTCACCCCTCCCGTCCGTCTCTTCCTACGAGCAGTACTTC. Full variable domain (missing parts from reference TRBV18 and TRBJ2-7): NAGVMQNPRHLVRRRGQEARLRCSPMKGHSHVYWYRQLPEEGLKFMVYLQKENIIDESGMPKERFSAEFPKEGPSILRIQQVVRGDSAAYFCASSPLPSVSSYEQYFGPGTRLTVT.

The chain links TRBV9 to TRBJ1-1; TRBD1 matches at 9 bases. Germline values: CDR1 SGDLS, CDR2 YYNGEE. V gave up 4 bases and J gave up 4 bases; unmatched junction bases: 8. This CDR3 comprises 15 residues. The CDR3 loop reads CASSSWTGEGTEAFF. The DNA of the CDR3 is TGTGCCAGCAGCTCGTGGACAGGGGAAGGCACTGAAGCTTTCTTT.

This clonotype was detected ten times or more. The chain is built from TRBV27 and TRBJ1-1; 11 nucleotides agree with TRBD1. The CDR3 has 16 amino acids. Germline trimming cut 5 bases from V and 4 bases from J; bases unmatched to any gene: 9. Germline-derived CDR1 and CDR2 are MNHEY and SMNVEV (reference sequence). CDR3: CASSPRTGGLGTEAFF. The DNA for the CDR3 is TGTGCCAGCAGTCCCAGGACAGGGGGCCTGGGCACTGAAGCTTTCTTT.

The sample holds many counts of this clonotype. The chain has TRBV6-2 or TRBV6-3 and TRBJ2-5, with D maybe TRBD1 (6 bases). The V end lost 5 bases, the J end lost 2 bases, and 15 bases lay between the germline ends. Per the germline V gene, CDR1 is MNHEY and CDR2 is SVGEGT. This CDR3 comprises 15 residues. The CDR3 spells CASSLILGQQETQYF. CDR3 nucleotide sequence: TGTGCCAGCAGTCTTATCCTCGGACAGCAAGAGACCCAGTACTTC.